The T cell receptor (beta chain) under discussion was sequenced for a study of STAT5B mutations in CD4+ large granular lymphocyte leukemia. Overall study results and limits: The CD4+ versus CD8+ T-LGLL clonality difference may reflect limited sample size. Without putative leukemic clones, patient CD4-sorted repertoires remained more clonal than healthy CD4+ repertoires. Compared with healthy controls (2/35), patient top clones favored TRBV06 (8/27).

This clone came up a few times. Antigen: not known. Repertoires were generated with immunoSEQ multiplex PCR, while TCRdb's copy carries only in-frame clones and drops some. The profile shows roughly 35,000 clones, roughly 65% of them singletons. From germline, CDR1 is LGHNT and CDR2 FRNRAP. CDR3 length: 12 residues. The ends lost 6 bases at V and 4 bases at J; junction bases unmatched: 2. The sequence derives from a human donor in good health. The rearrangement uses TRBV12-5 and TRBJ1-1; 7 bases agree with TRBD1. The sequenced sample was CD4+ T cells from blood buffy coats. CDR3 residues: CASGTGITEAFF. The CDR3 region has the DNA TGTGCTAGTGGGACAGGGATCACTGAAGCTTTCTTT.